Listed below are T cell receptor beta chains from one sample, sequenced in a study of T cell repertoires in cytomegalovirus infection. Their cognate antigens are unknown. TCRdb re-analysed the reads in MiXCR, keeping a single row per CDR3 protein. The table lists more than 50,000 distinct CDR3 sequences, about a third of them singletons. The material sequenced was PBMCs, sequenced either directly or after in vitro stimulation (not recorded which). The receptors shown here come from a human donor in good health (CMV status not recorded). Some clones in this sample may be carry-over from other donors' samples. CDR3s include the opening cysteine and the closing phenylalanine or tryptophan. D genes are given only for firm matches. Size is omitted from some rows. Given values are once, few, many or a class for expanded clones.

d_call	v_call	clone_size	j_call	cdr3_length	cdr3_aa	cdr3_nt
TRBD1	TRBV20-1	-	TRBJ2-1	13	CSVRDRGFNEQFF	TGCAGTGTCCGGGACAGGGGGTTCAATGAGCAGTTCTTC
TRBD2	TRBV7-8	many	TRBJ2-3	16	CASSFRLADHTDTQYF	TGTGCCAGCAGCTTTCGACTAGCAGACCACACAGATACGCAGTATTTT
-	TRBV7-2	many	TRBJ1-2	17	CASSLAGTYIANYGYTF	TGTGCCAGCAGCTTAGCCGGGACATATATAGCTAACTATGGCTACACCTTC
-	TRBV27	few	TRBJ1-4	21	CASSLSIFVTFRGGKWEKLFF	TGTGCCAGCAGTTTATCGATCTTCGTGACCTTTCGGGGGGGCAAATGGGAAAAACTGTTTTTT
-	TRBV4-1	few	TRBJ2-5	16	CASSPQGRGNQETQYF	TGCGCCAGCAGCCCCCAGGGGCGGGGGAACCAAGAGACCCAGTACTTC
-	TRBV28	many	TRBJ1-3	14	CASSLVGPGNTIYF	TGTGCCAGCAGTTTGGTTGGTCCTGGAAACACCATATATTTT
TRBD2	TRBV18	-	TRBJ2-1	17	CASSGRGTSGSLHEQFF	TGTGCCAGCTCTGGTAGGGGGACTAGCGGGAGTCTCCATGAGCAGTTCTTC
-	TRBV7-9	-	TRBJ2-7	12	CASSPITGEQYF	TGTGCCAGCAGCCCAATTACAGGCGAGCAGTACTTC
-	TRBV10-3	once	TRBJ2-1	15	CAIRRQTPNYNEQFF	TGTGCCATCAGGAGACAGACACCCAACTACAATGAGCAGTTCTTC
-	TRBV20-1	few	TRBJ2-2	15	CSASNRQGRAGELFF	TGCAGTGCTAGTAACCGGCAGGGGAGGGCCGGGGAGCTGTTTTTT
-	TRBV7-6	-	TRBJ1-2	15	CASSLEVLQGYGYTF	TGTGCCAGCAGCTTAGAAGTGTTACAGGGTTATGGCTACACCTTC
TRBD2	TRBV19	-	TRBJ2-1	16	CASSSSLRGAGNEQFF	TGTGCCAGTAGTTCCTCCTTGCGGGGGGCTGGCAATGAGCAGTTCTTC
-	TRBV7-2	-	TRBJ1-4	16	CASSPPGRVAGEKLFF	TGTGCCAGCAGCCCTCCCGGGAGGGTGGCGGGGGAAAAACTGTTTTTT
-	TRBV7-6	-	TRBJ1-1	15	CASSPVLGRATEAFF	TGTGCCAGCAGCCCCGTGCTAGGCAGAGCCACTGAAGCTTTCTTT
TRBD2	TRBV27	few	TRBJ2-7	14	CASSLTSGIYEQYF	TGTGCCAGCAGCCTGACTAGCGGGATCTACGAGCAGTACTTC
-	TRBV18	-	TRBJ2-6	17	CASSPTKGASGANVLTF	TGTGCCAGCTCACCGACTAAAGGGGCCTCTGGGGCCAACGTCCTGACTTTC
-	TRBV15	few	TRBJ1-3	13	CAMDCCSGNTIYF	TGTGCCATGGACTGTTGCTCTGGAAACACCATATATTTT
-	TRBV7-2	once	TRBJ1-3	15	CASSSGATGGNTIYF	TGTGCCAGCAGCTCGGGGGCCACCGGCGGAAACACCATATATTTT
TRBD1	TRBV7-4	-	TRBJ2-7	14	CASSQTGGSYEQYF	TGTGCCAGCAGCCAGACAGGGGGCTCCTACGAGCAGTACTTC
-	TRBV11-2	-	TRBJ2-2	11	CATSETGELFF	TGTGCCACCTCGGAGACCGGGGAGCTGTTTTTT
-	TRBV29-1	-	TRBJ2-1	12	CSVDRAINEQFF	TGCAGCGTTGACAGGGCAATCAATGAGCAGTTCTTC
TRBD1	TRBV6-5	once	TRBJ1-1	13	CASKRGQFTEAFF	TGTGCCAGCAAACGGGGACAGTTCACTGAAGCTTTCTTT
TRBD1	TRBV10-3	-	TRBJ1-1	18	CAISDNLGQGFSHYGAFF	TGTGCCATCAGTGATAACCTAGGACAGGGTTTTTCCCACTATGGGGCTTTCTTT
-	TRBV5-4	few	TRBJ2-1	13	CASSLPGNNEQFF	TGTGCCAGCAGCTTGCCAGGTAACAATGAGCAGTTCTTC
-	TRBV19	-	TRBJ2-3	15	CASSISPSSLDTQYF	TGTGCCAGTAGTATAAGCCCTAGCAGTTTAGATACGCAGTATTTT
-	TRBV4-3	few	TRBJ2-7	13	CASSQEHDAEQYF	TGCGCCAGCAGCCAAGAACACGACGCGGAGCAGTACTTC
-	TRBV6-6	-	TRBJ2-7	13	CASSYPNGYEQYF	TGTGCCAGCAGTTACCCGAATGGCTACGAGCAGTACTTC
-	TRBV27	few	TRBJ2-1	12	CASSLVADEQFF	TGTGCCAGCAGTTTAGTGGCGGATGAGCAGTTCTTC
TRBD2	TRBV7-2	many	TRBJ2-3	14	CASSLYTSGDTQYF	TGTGCCAGCAGCCTGTATACTAGCGGTGATACGCAGTATTTT
TRBD1	TRBV6-1	-	TRBJ2-7	13	CASRRRGFYEQYF	TGTGCCAGCAGACGCAGGGGGTTCTACGAGCAGTACTTC
-	TRBV29-1	-	TRBJ2-7	13	CSALKGTSGEQYF	TGCAGCGCACTCAAGGGAACCTCTGGCGAGCAGTACTTC
-	TRBV28	many	TRBJ2-1	15	CASSFKPESYNEQFF	TGTGCCAGCAGTTTCAAACCAGAATCCTACAATGAGCAGTTCTTC
TRBD2	TRBV5-6	few	TRBJ2-1	16	CASSRLAGGSYNEQFF	TGTGCCAGCAGCCGTCTAGCGGGGGGGTCCTACAATGAGCAGTTCTTC
-	TRBV12-3/TRBV12-4	many	TRBJ2-5	16	CASSFWGTRVQETQYF	TGTGCCAGCAGTTTTTGGGGGACAAGGGTGCAAGAGACCCAGTACTTC
TRBD2	TRBV7-6	medium-sized	TRBJ2-7	15	CASSGARGLGSEQYF	TGTGCCAGCAGCGGCGCCAGGGGACTAGGGAGCGAGCAGTACTTC
-	TRBV5-4	-	TRBJ2-7	14	CASSLDQDVYEQYF	TGTGCCAGCAGCTTGGACCAGGATGTCTACGAGCAGTACTTC
-	TRBV10-3	-	TRBJ1-6	14	CAITAGQPYSPLHF	TGTGCCATTACGGCCGGACAGCCCTATTCACCCCTCCACTTT
-	TRBV30	-	TRBJ1-6	16	CAWSPSVQGYDSPLHF	TGTGCCTGGAGTCCCTCAGTGCAGGGGTATGATTCACCCCTCCACTTT
-	TRBV6-1	-	TRBJ1-1	13	CASRDLMNTEAFF	TGTGCCAGCAGGGACCTTATGAACACTGAAGCTTTCTTT
-	TRBV4-3	few	TRBJ2-3	14	CASSQGLVTDTQYF	TGCGCCAGCAGCCAAGGACTAGTCACAGATACGCAGTATTTT
-	TRBV20-1	few	TRBJ2-1	14	CSSFGRDSYNEQFF	TGCAGTTCCTTCGGTCGGGATTCCTACAATGAGCAGTTCTTC
-	TRBV19	-	TRBJ2-5	13	CASSRLVEETQYF	TGTGCCAGTAGTAGGTTGGTGGAGGAGACCCAGTACTTC
-	TRBV7-8	many	TRBJ1-2	14	CASSLAWGDGGYTF	TGTGCCAGCAGCTTAGCATGGGGGGATGGTGGCTACACCTTC
TRBD2	TRBV18	-	TRBJ2-5	17	CASSPPGLAASEETQYF	TGTGCCAGCTCACCGCCCGGACTAGCGGCCTCAGAAGAGACCCAGTACTTC
-	TRBV5-8	-	TRBJ2-5	14	CASSSILRSETQYF	TGTGCCAGCAGCTCCATCCTTCGCTCAGAGACCCAGTACTTC
-	TRBV5-6	-	TRBJ1-1	14	CASSLVPTGTEAFF	TGTGCCAGCAGCTTGGTGCCGACGGGAACTGAAGCTTTCTTT
TRBD2	TRBV6-5	few	TRBJ2-1	16	CASRGTSASSYNEQFF	TGTGCCAGCAGGGGGACTAGCGCGAGCTCCTACAATGAGCAGTTCTTC
-	TRBV2	few	TRBJ2-3	14	CASSRILRTDTQYF	TGTGCCAGCTCTAGGATCCTGCGCACAGATACGCAGTATTTT
-	TRBV27	few	TRBJ2-7	15	CASSSSPRGFFEQYF	TGTGCCAGCAGTTCGTCCCCCCGAGGGTTCTTCGAGCAGTACTTC